Below, 21 T cell receptor beta chains from the same sample are listed, as sequenced in a study of blood T cell repertoires in COVID-19. Produced via immunoSEQ multiplex PCR; TCRdb's table is partial and in-frame only. This table holds approximately 380,000 clones, approximately 90% found once. Input material: PBMCs or T cells enriched from blood (not recorded which). The receptor set was obtained from a woman between 40 and 55 years old who had been exposed to COVID-19.

The gene calls are TRBV12-3 or TRBV12-4 and TRBJ2-2, with a weak D call TRBD2 (5 bases). The CDR3 is made up of 13 amino acids. Trimming took off 6 bases at V and 7 bases at J, with 12 bases between the two ends. This CDR3 is CASSRTSGGELFF. The CDR3, as DNA: TGTGCCAGCAGCCGTACCAGCGGCGGGGAGCTGTTTTTT.

The genes are TRBV2 and TRBJ1-3, with 7 bases that match TRBD1. The CDR3 spans 15 residues. Germline-derived CDR1 and CDR2 are SNHLY and FYNNEI. V lost 5 bases and J lost 4; bases outside the gene matches: 8. CDR3 in DNA: TGTGCCAGCAGTCTGATGAAGGGGGCAGGAAACACCATATATTTT. Translating it yields CASSLMKGAGNTIYF.

This clone was observed many times. The rearrangement joins TRBV11-1 to TRBJ2-7; D is perhaps TRBD1 (6 bases). Trimming removed 5 bases at V and 3 bases at J, with 17 bases between. The V gene's germline CDR1 is SGHAT and CDR2 FQDESV (reference sequence). The CDR3 length is 15 residues. CDR3 nucleotide sequence: TGTGCCAGCAGCCGGACCCGGACAGCGTACTACGAGCAGTACTTC. Protein sequence: CASSRTRTAYYEQYF.

The chain couples TRBV5-1 to TRBJ2-7; maybe TRBD2 (5 bases). The CDR3 covers 16 residues. V dropped 1 base and J dropped 4 bases, with 18 bases sitting between them. Germline CDR1 and CDR2: SGHRS and YFSETQ. The CDR3 nucleotides read TGCGCCAGCAGCTTGTGGAGCGGCGGAGACCAATACGAGCAGTACTTC. Translation gives CASSLWSGGDQYEQYF.

The chain carries TRBV5-1 and TRBJ1-5; D not certain. The CDR3 sequence is 15 residues long. The germline CDR1 and CDR2 sequences are SGHRS and YFSETQ. The V end lost 0 bases, the J end lost 1 base, and 8 bases lay between the germline ends. The CDR3 reads CASSLVSGSNQPQHF. The CDR3 bases are TGCGCCAGCAGCTTGGTTAGCGGGAGCAATCAGCCCCAGCATTTT. The entire variable domain, with the rest obtained from reference TRBV5-1 and TRBJ1-5, is as follows: KAGVTQTPRYLIKTRGQQVTLSCSPISGHRSVSWYQQTPGQGLQFLFEYFSETQRNKGNFPGRFSGRQFSNSRSEMNVSTLELGDSALYLCASSLVSGSNQPQHFGDGTRLSIL.

The rearrangement links TRBV3-1 (or the pseudogene TRBV3-2) to TRBJ1-2; 11 bases match TRBD1. V shed 4 bases, J shed 3 bases, and the junction held 4 bases outside the gene matches. Germline V CDR1 and CDR2: LGHDT, YNNKEL (reference sequence). The CDR3 length is 15 residues. The CDR3 coding sequence is TGTGCCAGCAGCCCTTGGACAGGGGGCGACTATGGCTACACCTTC. Translation: CASSPWTGGDYGYTF.

The V and J genes are TRBV6-2 or TRBV6-3 and TRBJ1-1; 7 bases agree with TRBD1. The trim removed 5 bases at V and 11 bases at J, leaving 14 bases unmatched. In germline, CDR1 is MNHEY, CDR2 SVGEGT. This CDR3 contains 14 residues. The CDR3 nucleotides are TGTGCCAGCAGTAGAAGACAGGGATTTGTTTGGGCTTTCTTT. Its translation: CASSRRQGFVWAFF.

This clone came up once. The chain links TRBV3-1 (or the pseudogene TRBV3-2) to TRBJ1-2, with unresolved D. With 3 bases removed from V and 4 bases from J, the gap between germline ends came to 9 bases. CDR1 LGHDT and CDR2 YNNKEL come from the germline V gene (reference sequence). The CDR3 runs to 13 residues. This chain's CDR3 is CASSQDGLYGYTF. CDR3 DNA: TGTGCCAGCAGCCAGGACGGACTCTATGGCTACACCTTC.

The chain joins TRBV23-1 to TRBJ1-3; D unclear. TRBV23-1 is known as an ORF, though its function is uncertain. With 7 bases removed from V and 3 bases from J, the gap between germline ends came to 13 bases. The CDR3 has 14 residues. The CDR3 protein is CASTPSGVGNTIYF. The CDR3 coding sequence is TGCGCCAGCACACCTAGCGGGGTTGGAAACACCATATATTTT.

The CDR3 nucleotides read TGTGCCAGCAGCTTATTAGGCGGGGCTGAAGCTTTCTTT. Amino acids: CASSLLGGAEAFF. The rearrangement uses TRBV7-3 and TRBJ1-1; D not resolved. Germline CDR1 and CDR2: SGHTA and FQGTGA. Trimming took 2 bases from V and 6 from J, leaving 10 bases between them. This CDR3 region has 13 residues.

This chain connects TRBV9 to TRBJ2-5; D is ambiguous. V was cut by 4 bases and J by 5 bases, with 18 bases left in between. Germline V gene data show CDR1 as SGDLS and CDR2 as YYNGEE. The CDR3 is 15 amino acids. In DNA, the CDR3 is TGTGCCAGCAGCCCTCGACTGGAGCTTAGGGAGACCCAGTACTTC. Its protein is CASSPRLELRETQYF.

The V and J genes are TRBV27 and TRBJ1-5; D not certain. The V and J ends lost 6 bases and 4 bases respectively, with 10 bases between them. The CDR3 runs 13 residues. Germline lookup yields CDR1 MNHEY and CDR2 SMNVEV (reference sequence). CDR3 amino acids: CASRRVRNQPQHF. The CDR3 bases are TGTGCCAGCAGGAGAGTGAGGAATCAGCCCCAGCATTTT.

To note about this clone: Other DNA sequences in this specimen translate into the identical CDR3. The V and J genes are TRBV5-1 and TRBJ2-2; the D is unclear. Germline V CDR1 and CDR2: SGHRS, YFSETQ. V lost 0 bases and J 4 bases, leaving 10 bases between the germline ends. This CDR3 has 15 residues. CDR3 amino acids: CASSLGQTGTGELFF. The CDR3 nucleotides read TGCGCCAGCAGCTTGGGCCAGACGGGCACCGGGGAGCTGTTTTTT.

The V gene is TRBV10-2, the J gene TRBJ2-3, with unresolved D. V lost 0 bases and J 0 bases, leaving 13 bases between the germline ends. This CDR3 region has 17 residues. The germline gives CDR1 WSHSY, CDR2 SAAADI. The CDR3 nucleotides are TGCGCCAGCAGTGAGTCGAGACGTAGACTTAGCACAGATACGCAGTATTTT. Translating gives CASSESRRRLSTDTQYF.

The V and J genes are TRBV7-9 and TRBJ1-1, with 12 nucleotides matching TRBD1. Germline V gene lookup returns CDR1 SEHNR and CDR2 FQNEAQ (reference sequence). The trim removed 3 bases at V and 3 bases at J, leaving 5 bases unmatched. The CDR3 length is 16 residues. The CDR3 nucleotides are TGTGCCAGCAGCTTGCCGGGACAGGGGGCGGACACTGAAGCTTTCTTT. The encoded protein is CASSLPGQGADTEAFF. Full variable domain (remainder filled in from reference TRBV7-9 and TRBJ1-1): DTGVSQNPRHKITKRGQNVTFRCDPISEHNRLYWYRQTLGQGPEFLTYFQNEAQLEKSRLLSDRFSAERPKGSFSTLEIQRTEQGDSAMYLCASSLPGQGADTEAFFGQGTRLTVV.

This chain uses TRBV27 with TRBJ1-2; 8 nucleotides align to TRBD1. From germline, CDR1 is MNHEY and CDR2 SMNVEV (reference sequence). Trimming removed 0 bases from V and 5 bases from J; junction bases left unmatched: 5. CDR3 length: 15 amino acids. CDR3 sequence (DNA): TGTGCCAGCAGTTTATCGACGGGACAGGTATATGGCTACACCTTC. Translating gives CASSLSTGQVYGYTF.

This clone has just one count. V is TRBV12-5 and J is TRBJ2-1, with TRBD2 matching over 8 bases. V trimming: 8 bases; J trimming: 4 bases; junction bases outside the gene matches: 7. The germline gives CDR1 LGHNT, CDR2 FRNRAP. The CDR3 runs to 14 residues. In DNA form, the CDR3 reads TGTGCTAGTCTTAGCGGGGATTATTACAATGAGCAGTTCTTC. It specifies CASLSGDYYNEQFF.

The chain combines TRBV5-1 with TRBJ1-5, with 7 bases that match TRBD1. The germline CDR1 and CDR2 sequences are SGHRS and YFSETQ. The ends lost 5 bases at V and 10 bases at J; junction bases unmatched: 9. The length of the CDR3 is 13 residues. The chain's CDR3 is CASRDDRVGPQHF. CDR3 nucleotides: TGCGCCAGCAGAGACGACAGGGTCGGACCCCAGCATTTT.

The chain uses TRBV27 and TRBJ2-1; tentatively, D is TRBD1 (6 bases). The CDR3 runs to 13 residues. V dropped 4 bases and J dropped 8 bases, with 12 bases sitting between them. Germline V CDR1 and CDR2: MNHEY, SMNVEV (reference sequence). The DNA for the CDR3 is TGTGCCAGCAGTTCTCATGAGGGGGATGAGCAGTTCTTC. Amino acids: CASSSHEGDEQFF.

V is TRBV6-2 or TRBV6-3 and J is TRBJ2-1; TRBD2 aligns across 11 bases. The CDR3 loop spans 15 amino acids. V was pared by 5 bases and J by 5 bases, with 5 bases of the junction left unmatched. The V gene's germline CDR1 is MNHEY and CDR2 SVGEGT. The CDR3: CASSLLAGVNNEQFF. For the CDR3, the DNA is TGTGCCAGCAGTCTACTAGCGGGAGTAAACAATGAGCAGTTCTTC.

V is TRBV10-1 and J is TRBJ2-1; tentative D call: TRBD1 (5 bases). Per the germline V gene, CDR1 is WNHNN and CDR2 is SYGVQD (reference sequence). V lost 6 bases and J lost 10, with 13 bases in between. The CDR3 loop spans 12 amino acids. CDR3 sequence reads: CASSHPRGEQFF. In DNA, the CDR3 is TGCGCCAGCAGCCATCCTAGGGGCGAGCAGTTCTTC.